Listed below are T cell receptor beta chains from one sample, sequenced in a study of cytomegalovirus exposure and HLA in healthy donors. Assay: immunoSEQ multiplex PCR; the TCRdb copy retains only in-frame clones and omits some. This table holds over 110,000 clones, roughly four fifths found once. The sample consisted of PBMCs. Receptors were obtained from a male donor in good health and CMV-seronegative. Both conserved end residues are part of each CDR3. A D gene is named only where the DNA matches it firmly. Some rows mark clone size as missing; the rest say once, few, many or name a class of expanded clone.

v_gene	j_gene	d_gene	abundance	CDR3nt	CDR3aa
TRBV13	TRBJ2-6	.	once	TGTGCCAGCAGCCGTAACGACAGGACTGGGGCCAACGTCCTGACTTTC	CASSRNDRTGANVLTF
TRBV28	TRBJ2-2	.	.	TGTGCCAGCAGTCCTCCGGACAGGAACACCGGGGAGCTGTTTTTT	CASSPPDRNTGELFF
TRBV7-9	TRBJ1-5	TRBD1	.	TGTGCCAGCAGCGCCGGACAGGGAGGAGTACCCAATCAGCCCCAGCATTTT	CASSAGQGGVPNQPQHF
TRBV29-1	TRBJ1-2	.	.	TGCAGCGTTGATCAGGGAACAGGGATGCACTATGGCTACACCTTC	CSVDQGTGMHYGYTF
TRBV27	TRBJ2-7	.	.	TGTGCCAGCAGTTCCCCTAGCGAGGCCTACGAGCAGTACTTC	CASSSPSEAYEQYF
TRBV4-3	TRBJ2-7	TRBD2	.	TGCGCCAGCAGCCAAAACCCCCTAGCGGGAGCGTACGAGCAGTACTTC	CASSQNPLAGAYEQYF
TRBV5-4	TRBJ1-6	TRBD1	once	TGTGCCAGCAGCTTGGAAAGCAGCCCAGGGGGTTCACCCCTCCACTTT	CASSLESSPGGSPLHF
TRBV30	TRBJ1-1	.	.	TGTGCCTGGAGTCCTAGTGGCACTGAAGCTTTCTTT	CAWSPSGTEAFF
TRBV7-3	TRBJ2-1	TRBD2	.	TGTGCCAGCAGCTTAAGGGGAGGGCTAGCGGGCTACAATGAGCAGTTCTTC	CASSLRGGLAGYNEQFF
TRBV19	TRBJ2-7	.	.	TGTGCCAGTAGTATGGGGGCCGTGGGTATCTCCTACGAGCAGTACTTC	CASSMGAVGISYEQYF
TRBV11-2	TRBJ2-7	TRBD1	.	TGTGCCAGCAGCTTAGCAGGGGGCGTCGAGCAGTACTTC	CASSLAGGVEQYF
TRBV29-1	TRBJ1-1	TRBD1	.	TGCAGCGTTGTCGGCAGGGGGACTGAAGCTTTCTTT	CSVVGRGTEAFF
TRBV7-2	TRBJ2-1	TRBD2	.	TGTGCCAGCAGCGCCGAACTAGCGGGAGGCTACAATGAGCAGTTCTTC	CASSAELAGGYNEQFF
TRBV30	TRBJ2-3	TRBD2	.	TGTGCCCGTTCACTAGCGGGAGATACGCAGTATTTT	CARSLAGDTQYF
TRBV6-5	TRBJ2-5	TRBD1	.	TGTGCCAGCAGTTACTCTGGACAGGGGGAACAAGAGACCCAGTACTTC	CASSYSGQGEQETQYF
TRBV27	TRBJ1-2	.	.	TGTGCCAGCAGTACAAACCGGGGTGGGTCGAACTATGGCTACACCTTC	CASSTNRGGSNYGYTF
TRBV9	TRBJ2-5	.	.	TGTGCCAGCAGCGTAGGTCCGGGTTGGGAGACCCAGTACTTC	CASSVGPGWETQYF
TRBV18	TRBJ2-5	TRBD2	.	TGTGCCAGCTCACCACGATCTCTAGCGGGTTCCACAGAGACCCAGTACTTC	CASSPRSLAGSTETQYF
TRBV30	TRBJ1-3	.	few	TGTGCCTGGGGGAACCTGTACGGGATATCTGGAAACACCATATATTTT	CAWGNLYGISGNTIYF
TRBV28	TRBJ2-2	TRBD2	.	TGTGCCAGCACCCCCCCCGTTAGCGGGAAGGGTGTCGGGGAGCTGTTTTTT	CASTPPVSGKGVGELFF
TRBV5-5	TRBJ2-5	.	.	TGTGCCAGCAGATTGATGGAGATGGAGACCCAGTACTTC	CASRLMEMETQYF
TRBV27	TRBJ1-2	.	.	TGTGCCAGCAGTTTACAGGTCGGCTACACCTTC	CASSLQVGYTF
TRBV27	TRBJ2-3	.	.	TGTGCCAGCAGGCTTATAGTGGGGCGCACAGATACGCAGTATTTT	CASRLIVGRTDTQYF
TRBV28	TRBJ2-7	.	once	TGTGCCAGCAGTCCGTCTCCAGGTCTAGGGGCCGTTTCCTACGAGCAGTACTTC	CASSPSPGLGAVSYEQYF
TRBV6-1	TRBJ2-7	.	once	TGTGCCAGCAGTGAAGGAGGTTACCTACCCGCCTACGAGCAGTACTTC	CASSEGGYLPAYEQYF
TRBV30	TRBJ2-7	.	.	TGTGCCTGGAGTGCAGAGAGCGAGCAGTACTTC	CAWSAESEQYF
TRBV4-3	TRBJ2-3	TRBD2	.	TGCGCCAGCAGCCAAGTGGAGCGGGAGGGAAGCACAGATACGCAGTATTTT	CASSQVEREGSTDTQYF
TRBV7-2	TRBJ2-2	.	.	TGTGCCAGCAGCTTCCCCCCACTTAACACCGGGGAGCTGTTTTTT	CASSFPPLNTGELFF
TRBV6-5	TRBJ2-7	.	.	TGTGCCAGCAGTTATATCGAGGCCTACGAGCAGTACTTC	CASSYIEAYEQYF
TRBV2	TRBJ2-3	.	.	TGTGCCAGCAGTGAAGTGGACTACCCAAGCACAGATACGCAGTATTTT	CASSEVDYPSTDTQYF
TRBV5-4	TRBJ2-1	.	.	TGTGCCAGCAGCCCACCTTCTAGAACGGAGCAGTTCTTC	CASSPPSRTEQFF
TRBV6-6	TRBJ2-5	.	.	TGTGCCAGCAATCGAGGAGAGCTCAATAACCACCAGTACTTC	CASNRGELNNHQYF
TRBV2	TRBJ2-2	TRBD1	.	TGTGCCAGCAGAGGGACAGGGGGCGAGTACACCGGGGAGCTGTTTTTT	CASRGTGGEYTGELFF
TRBV29-1	TRBJ2-6	.	.	TGCAGCGTTTTTGGAGTTGGCTCTGGGGCCAACGTCCTGACTTTC	CSVFGVGSGANVLTF
TRBV25-1	TRBJ1-2	TRBD1	once	TGTGCCAGCAGGGACAGGGGGCATGGCTACACCTTC	CASRDRGHGYTF
TRBV6-6	TRBJ1-3	.	.	TGTGCCAGCTCAGGCTCTGGAAACACCATATATTTT	CASSGSGNTIYF
TRBV6-6	TRBJ1-2	TRBD1	.	TGTGCCAGCAGTCCGAGGGGGCCGGATGGCTACACCTTC	CASSPRGPDGYTF
TRBV28	TRBJ2-7	.	.	TGTGCCAGCAGTTTCCTTTCGGGAGTAGGGTACGAGCAGTACTTC	CASSFLSGVGYEQYF
TRBV28	TRBJ1-4	.	.	TGTGCCAGCAGTACCCCTTCGGGGCGGGGTGAGGAAAAACTGTTTTTT	CASSTPSGRGEEKLFF
TRBV5-3	TRBJ1-2	TRBD1	.	TGTGCCAGAAGCTGGACAGGGAACTTCACGATAAGTTGGCTAGCTAACTATGGCTACACCTTC	CARSWTGNFTISWLANYGYTF
TRBV29-1	TRBJ2-1	TRBD2	once	TGCAGCGTTGAACTAGCGGAGGGGCAGTTCTTC	CSVELAEGQFF
TRBV5-8	TRBJ1-1	TRBD1	.	TGTGCCAGCAGAACGGGACAGGGGATGGGGAACACTGAAGCTTTCTTT	CASRTGQGMGNTEAFF